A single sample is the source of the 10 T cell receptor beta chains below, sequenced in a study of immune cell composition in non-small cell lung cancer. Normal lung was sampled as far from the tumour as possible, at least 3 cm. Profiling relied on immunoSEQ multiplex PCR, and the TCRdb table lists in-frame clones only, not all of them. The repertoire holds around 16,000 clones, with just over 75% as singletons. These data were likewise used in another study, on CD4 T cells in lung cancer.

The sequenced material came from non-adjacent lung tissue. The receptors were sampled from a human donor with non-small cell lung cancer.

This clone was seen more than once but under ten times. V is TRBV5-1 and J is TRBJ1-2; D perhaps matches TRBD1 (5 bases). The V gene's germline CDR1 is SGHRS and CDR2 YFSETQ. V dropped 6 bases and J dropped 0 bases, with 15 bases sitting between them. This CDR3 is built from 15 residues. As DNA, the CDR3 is TGCGCCAGCAACCCCGAAGGGGTAACTAACTATGGCTACACCTTC. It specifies CASNPEGVTNYGYTF.

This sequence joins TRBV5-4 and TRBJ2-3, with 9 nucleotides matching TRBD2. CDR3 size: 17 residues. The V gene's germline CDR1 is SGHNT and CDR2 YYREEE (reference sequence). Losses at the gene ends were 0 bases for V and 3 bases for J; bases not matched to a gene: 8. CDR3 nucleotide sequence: TGTGCCAGCAGCTTGGATGGTAGCGGGGGTTATACAGATACGCAGTATTTT. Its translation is CASSLDGSGGYTDTQYF.

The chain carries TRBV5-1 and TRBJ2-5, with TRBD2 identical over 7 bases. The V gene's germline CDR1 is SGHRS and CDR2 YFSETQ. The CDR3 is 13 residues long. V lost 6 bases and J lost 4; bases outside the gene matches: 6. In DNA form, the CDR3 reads TGCGCCAGCACCCTCACGGGGGGAGAGACCCAGTACTTC. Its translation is CASTLTGGETQYF.

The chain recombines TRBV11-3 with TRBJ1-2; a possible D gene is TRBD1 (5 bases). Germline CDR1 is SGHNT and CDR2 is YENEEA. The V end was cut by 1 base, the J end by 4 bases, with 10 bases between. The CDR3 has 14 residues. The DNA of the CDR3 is TGTGCCAGCAGCTTAGGACAGAATCCCTATGGCTACACCTTC. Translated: CASSLGQNPYGYTF.

CDR3 sequence: CASSYKAGTGAGGYEKLFF. The DNA for the CDR3 is TGCGCCAGCAGCTACAAAGCCGGGACAGGGGCCGGGGGTTACGAAAAACTGTTTTTT. The rearrangement joins TRBV5-1 to TRBJ1-4; 10 bases map to TRBD1. V was clipped by 3 bases and J by 8 bases; unmatched bases: 19. The CDR3 totals 19 residues. Germline V CDR1 and CDR2: SGHRS, YFSETQ. The variable domain in full, completed from reference TRBV5-1 and TRBJ1-4, reads KAGVTQTPRYLIKTRGQQVTLSCSPISGHRSVSWYQQTPGQGLQFLFEYFSETQRNKGNFPGRFSGRQFSNSRSEMNVSTLELGDSALYLCASSYKAGTGAGGYEKLFFGSGTQLSVL.

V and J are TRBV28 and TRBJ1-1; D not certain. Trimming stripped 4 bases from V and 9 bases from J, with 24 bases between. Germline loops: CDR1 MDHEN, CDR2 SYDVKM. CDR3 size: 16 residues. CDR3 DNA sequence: TGTGCCAGCAGTTCCTCCCAATACCGGGCCCGCGGTAAAGCTTTCTTT. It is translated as CASSSSQYRARGKAFF.

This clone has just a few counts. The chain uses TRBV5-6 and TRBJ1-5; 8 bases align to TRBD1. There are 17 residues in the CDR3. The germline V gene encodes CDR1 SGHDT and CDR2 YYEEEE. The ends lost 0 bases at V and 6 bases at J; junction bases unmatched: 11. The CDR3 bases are TGTGCCAGCAGCTTGGCCAGGACAGGGCGGTTTGGTCAGCCCCAGCATTTT. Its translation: CASSLARTGRFGQPQHF.

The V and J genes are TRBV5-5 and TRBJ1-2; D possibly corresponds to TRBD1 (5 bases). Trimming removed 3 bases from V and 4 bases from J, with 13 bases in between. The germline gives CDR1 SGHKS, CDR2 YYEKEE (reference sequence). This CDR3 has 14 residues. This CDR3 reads CASSSTGGGYGYTF. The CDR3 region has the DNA TGTGCCAGCAGCTCAACAGGAGGTGGCTATGGCTACACCTTC.

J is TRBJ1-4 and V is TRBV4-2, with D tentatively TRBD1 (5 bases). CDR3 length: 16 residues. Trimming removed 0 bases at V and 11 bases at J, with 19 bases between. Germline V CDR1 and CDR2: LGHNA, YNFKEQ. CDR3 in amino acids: CASSQESRQGRLKLFF. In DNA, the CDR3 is TGTGCCAGCAGCCAAGAGTCTCGCCAGGGTCGGCTTAAACTGTTTTTT.

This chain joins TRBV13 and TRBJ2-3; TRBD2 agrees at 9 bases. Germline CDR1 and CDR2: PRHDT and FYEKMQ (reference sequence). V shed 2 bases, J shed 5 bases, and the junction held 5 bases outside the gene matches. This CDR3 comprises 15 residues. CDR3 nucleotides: TGTGCCAGCAGCTTACCGGCGGGGGGGCGAGATACGCAGTATTTT. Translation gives CASSLPAGGRDTQYF.